This T cell receptor beta chain comes out of a study of T cell responses to AZD1222 COVID-19 vaccine. Regarding the study as a whole: Repertoire sampling happened only post peak T cell response. Two AZD1222 administrations were followed by greater Spike-specific TCR breadth and depth.

With regard to this clone: The antigen remains undetermined.

Method: immunoSEQ multiplex PCR; TCRdb's copy keeps in-frame clones and lacks some. Here the sample spans about 120,000 clones, approximately 90% being singletons. This clonotype originated in an adult who received the MenACWY meningococcal vaccine as a control. The specimen comprised peripheral blood, sampled 28 days after the second dose of the MenACWY control vaccine.

CDR3 sequence reads: CASSVTGELNYGYTF. In DNA form, the CDR3 reads TGTGCCAGCAGTGTCACGGGGGAACTTAACTATGGCTACACCTTC. V is TRBV6-6 and J is TRBJ1-2; TRBD1 might be the D (5 bases). Looked up from germline, CDR1 is MNHNY and CDR2 is SVGAGI (reference sequence). Trimming left V 5 bases short and J 1 base short, with 14 bases between. The CDR3 is 15 residues long.